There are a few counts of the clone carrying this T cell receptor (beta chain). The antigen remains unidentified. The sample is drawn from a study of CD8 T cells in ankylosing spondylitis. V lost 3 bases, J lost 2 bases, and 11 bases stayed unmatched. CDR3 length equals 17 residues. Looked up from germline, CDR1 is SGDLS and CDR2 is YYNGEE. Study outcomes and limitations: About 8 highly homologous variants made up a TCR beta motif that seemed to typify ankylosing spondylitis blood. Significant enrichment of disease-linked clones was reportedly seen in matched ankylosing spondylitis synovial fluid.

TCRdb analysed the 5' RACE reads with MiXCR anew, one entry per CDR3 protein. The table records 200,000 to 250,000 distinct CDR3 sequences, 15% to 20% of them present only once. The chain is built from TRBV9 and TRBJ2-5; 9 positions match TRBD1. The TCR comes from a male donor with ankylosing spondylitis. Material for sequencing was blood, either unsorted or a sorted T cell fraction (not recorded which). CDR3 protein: CASSATRDRAQQETQYF. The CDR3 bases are TGTGCCAGCAGCGCAACTCGGGACAGGGCCCAACAAGAGACCCAGTACTTC.